The 23 T cell receptor beta chains in this list originate from one sample, sequenced in a study of blood T cell repertoires in COVID-19. Some clones are missing from TCRdb's copy, which holds only in-frame ones; the method was immunoSEQ multiplex PCR. The sample lists some 260,000 clones; roughly four fifths were seen once. The source material was peripheral blood. Receptor source: a man at least 80 years old with acute or convalescent COVID-19.

This clone was seen just once. This sequence joins TRBV2 and TRBJ1-6, with 8 bases matching TRBD1. With V trimmed by 5 bases and J by 2 bases, 5 bases remained unmatched. CDR1 is SNHLY and CDR2 is FYNNEI in the germline V gene. This CDR3 has 16 amino acids. CDR3 nucleotides: TGTGCCAGCAGTCGACAGGGGATGACCTATAATTCACCCCTCCACTTT. Encoded protein: CASSRQGMTYNSPLHF. The whole variable domain, remainder taken from reference TRBV2 and TRBJ1-6, is EPEVTQTPSHQVTQMGQEVILRCVPISNHLYFYWYRQILGQKVEFLVSFYNNEISEKSEIFDDQFSVERPDGSNFTLKIRSTKLEDSAMYFCASSRQGMTYNSPLHFGNGTRLTVT.

J is TRBJ1-2 and V is TRBV29-1, with 12 bases that match TRBD1. CDR3 size: 18 residues. The J segment lost 1 base and the V segment lost 1 base, leaving 10 bases of the junction unmatched. CDR1 SQVTM and CDR2 ANQGSEA come from the germline V gene. CDR3 in DNA: TGCAGCGTTGAAGGTCCTCCGGGACAGGGGGCGCATAACTATGGCTACACCTTC. It is translated as CSVEGPPGQGAHNYGYTF.

The V gene is TRBV27, the J gene TRBJ1-1; 7 bases match TRBD1. Per germline, CDR1 MNHEY and CDR2 SMNVEV (reference sequence). Unmatched junction bases numbered 6, after V lost 7 bases and J lost 4 bases. The CDR3 covers 13 residues. The CDR3 is CASMRGPSTEAFF. The CDR3, as DNA: TGTGCCAGCATGAGGGGGCCTAGCACTGAAGCTTTCTTT.

Only one count was recorded for this clone. The genes are TRBV25-1 and TRBJ2-2; 16 nucleotides agree with TRBD2. With 9 bases clipped from V and 4 bases from J, the junction kept 8 bases outside the gene matches. Germline V gene sequence: CDR1 MGHDK, CDR2 SYGVNS. This CDR3 has 17 amino acids. CDR3 in amino acids: CASQGLAGGRGTGELFF. The CDR3 bases are TGTGCCAGTCAGGGACTAGCGGGAGGGCGAGGCACCGGGGAGCTGTTTTTT.

This chain uses TRBV21-1 with TRBJ2-6; the DNA was not used to check the table's D call, TRBD2. TRBV21-1 is an annotated pseudogene. This CDR3 comprises 19 residues. The chain's CDR3 is CASSKLSGRYRSGANVLTF. The CDR3 bases are TGTGCCAGCAGCAAACTCAGCGGGAGGTACCGTTCTGGGGCCAACGTCCTGACTTTC.

This clone was detected a few times. The rearrangement links TRBV7-9 to TRBJ2-7, with TRBD2 as a possible D gene (5 bases). From germline, CDR1 is SEHNR and CDR2 FQNEAQ (reference sequence). The CDR3 runs to 13 residues. Trimming shortened V by 1 base and J by 2 bases, and 6 bases separated the two germline ends. Here the CDR3 reads CASSLGGPYEQYF. The CDR3 nucleotides are TGTGCCAGCAGCTTAGGAGGGCCCTACGAGCAGTACTTC.

The chain combines TRBV3-1 (or the pseudogene TRBV3-2) with TRBJ1-5; TRBD1 might be the D (5 bases). The germline gives CDR1 LGHDT, CDR2 YNNKEL (reference sequence). CDR3 size: 16 residues. V dropped 1 base and J dropped 5 bases, with 15 bases sitting between them. The CDR3 loop is CASSQGGTGDDQPQHF. DNA for the CDR3: TGTGCCAGCAGCCAAGGAGGGACGGGAGATGATCAGCCCCAGCATTTT.

Notes on this clone: One end of the junction does not line up with germline, which may come from a read error. The chain couples TRBV9 to TRBJ1-5, with a tentative D call TRBD1 (5 bases). The CDR3 runs 13 residues. Germline CDR1 SGDLS, CDR2 YYNGEE. CDR3 amino acids: CASSDGGNRPQHF. DNA of the CDR3: TGTGCCAGCAGCGACGGGGGGAATCGGCCCCAGCATTTT. Full variable domain (outside the CDR3, taken from reference TRBV9 and TRBJ1-5): DSGVTQTPKHLITATGQRVTLRCSPRSGDLSVYWYQQSLDQGLQFLIQYYNGEERAKGNILERFSAQQFPDLHSELNLSSLELGDSALYFCASSDGGNRPQHFGDGTRLSIL.

The rearrangement links TRBV30 to TRBJ1-3, with D uncertain. The germline V gene has CDR1 GTSNPN and CDR2 SVGIG (reference sequence). CDR3 length equals 13 residues. Trimming left V 2 bases short and J 3 bases short, with 8 bases between. The chain's CDR3 is CAWSPRGGNTIYF. The CDR3 bases are TGTGCCTGGAGTCCCCGGGGTGGAAACACCATATATTTT.

The chain employs TRBV5-1 and TRBJ1-4, with 7 bases lining up with TRBD1. Trimming removed 3 bases from V and 3 bases from J; junction bases left unmatched: 2. CDR1 SGHRS and CDR2 YFSETQ come from the germline V gene. There are 14 residues in the CDR3. As DNA, the CDR3 is TGCGCCAGCAGCTGGACAGGCTCTAATGAAAAACTGTTTTTT. This encodes CASSWTGSNEKLFF.

This chain uses TRBV6-6 with TRBJ2-7, with D perhaps TRBD2 (6 bases). The CDR3 spans 14 residues. The V gene's germline CDR1 is MNHNY and CDR2 SVGAGI (reference sequence). V lost 6 bases to trimming and J lost 9 bases, with 21 bases between them. The CDR3: CASSPGGGTFGQYF. As DNA, the CDR3 is TGTGCCAGCAGCCCGGGTGGGGGGACCTTCGGGCAGTACTTC.

The chain employs TRBV7-9 and TRBJ1-2, with unresolved D. CDR3 length equals 14 residues. The V gene lost 1 base and the J gene lost 8 bases, with 14 bases spanning the gap. Germline loops: CDR1 SEHNR, CDR2 FQNEAQ (reference sequence). CDR3 in DNA: TGTGCCAGCAGCTTAGGGGCTGTTACGTGGGGCTACACCTTC. Protein: CASSLGAVTWGYTF. The complete variable domain, with remaining parts taken from reference TRBV7-9 and TRBJ1-2, reads DTGVSQNPRHKITKRGQNVTFRCDPISEHNRLYWYRQTLGQGPEFLTYFQNEAQLEKSRLLSDRFSAERPKGSFSTLEIQRTEQGDSAMYLCASSLGAVTWGYTFGSGTRLTVV.

The chain has TRBV30 and TRBJ1-2, with 8 bases aligning to TRBD1. CDR1 is GTSNPN and CDR2 is SVGIG in the germline V gene (reference sequence). The CDR3 spans 16 residues. The junction had 8 bases not matched to a gene; V was cut back by 1 base and J by 1 base. CDR3 protein: CAWSERRQGINYGYTF. The CDR3 bases are TGTGCCTGGAGTGAGAGAAGACAGGGGATTAACTATGGCTACACCTTC.

The chain combines TRBV7-2 with TRBJ2-2; maybe TRBD2 (6 bases). Germline V gene data show CDR1 as SGHTA and CDR2 as FQGNSA. The CDR3 extends over 16 amino acids. Trimming took 5 bases from V and 7 from J, leaving 20 bases between them. The CDR3 region is CASSPEARLVFGELFF. CDR3 nucleotides: TGTGCCAGCAGCCCCGAGGCAAGACTAGTTTTCGGGGAGCTGTTTTTT.

This clone came up once. The chain employs TRBV19 and TRBJ2-2; 11 positions match TRBD1. The CDR3 spans 17 residues. Germline loops: CDR1 LNHDA, CDR2 SQIVND (reference sequence). The V segment lost 5 bases and the J segment 4 bases; nucleotides outside the gene matches: 9. DNA of the CDR3: TGTGCCAGTAGTGGGACAGGGGGTAATTGGGGCACCGGGGAGCTGTTTTTT. It encodes CASSGTGGNWGTGELFF.

The V gene is TRBV7-3, the J gene TRBJ2-1; 10 nucleotides line up with TRBD1. Germline values: CDR1 SGHTA, CDR2 FQGTGA. The CDR3 spans 16 residues. V shed 4 bases, J shed 5 bases, and the junction held 8 bases outside the gene matches. CDR3 bases: TGTGCCAGCAGCTCTACGACCGGGACAGGGGACAATGAGCAGTTCTTC. Its protein is CASSSTTGTGDNEQFF.

This clone occurred once. The chain has TRBV4-2 and TRBJ1-4, with TRBD1 matching over 8 bases. The trim removed 1 base at V and 5 bases at J, leaving 12 bases unmatched. CDR3 length equals 18 residues. Germline CDR1 is LGHNA and CDR2 is YNFKEQ. The DNA for the CDR3 is TGTGCCAGCAGCCAAGTGGACAGGGTAGGTAAAAAAAATGAAAAACTGTTTTTT. Translation: CASSQVDRVGKKNEKLFF.

The V and J genes are TRBV5-4 and TRBJ1-2, with D maybe TRBD1 (5 bases). Trimming left V 2 bases short and J 4 bases short, with 15 bases between. The CDR3 consists of 15 residues. The V gene's germline CDR1 is SGHNT and CDR2 YYREEE (reference sequence). The CDR3: CASSLRRGGGYGYTF. The DNA of the CDR3 is TGTGCCAGCAGCTTACGAAGGGGCGGCGGCTATGGCTACACCTTC. The full variable domain, rest sourced from reference TRBV5-4 and TRBJ1-2, is ETGVTQSPTHLIKTRGQQVTLRCSSQSGHNTVSWYQQALGQGPQFIFQYYREEENGRGNFPPRFSGLQFPNYSSELNVNALELDDSALYLCASSLRRGGGYGYTFGSGTRLTVV.

A single count supports this clone. This chain joins TRBV7-9 and TRBJ2-7; 9 bases match TRBD1. Germline V gene lookup returns CDR1 SEHNR and CDR2 FQNEAQ (reference sequence). The CDR3 consists of 15 residues. V lost 5 bases and J lost 7; bases outside the gene matches: 12. CDR3 sequence (DNA): TGTGCCAGCAGCCCCTCCGGGACAGGGAGGAGTGAGCAGTACTTC. The encoded protein is CASSPSGTGRSEQYF.

This clone was seen a single time. The chain has TRBV6-5 and TRBJ2-7; 9 bases align to TRBD1. Germline CDR1 and CDR2: MNHEY and SVGAGI. The CDR3 totals 15 residues. V lost 4 bases, J lost 6 bases, and 10 bases stayed unmatched. The CDR3 nucleotides are TGTGCCAGCAGTTTCCATCGGACAGGGGTGCCCGAGCAGTACTTC. Translating gives CASSFHRTGVPEQYF.

DNA of the CDR3: TGTGCCACCAGTGAATCAGGGTTGTTCGGGCGTAGCAATCAGCCCCAGCATTTT. It encodes CATSESGLFGRSNQPQHF. V usage is TRBV24-1 and J usage is TRBJ1-5, with D perhaps TRBD1 (5 bases). Trimming stripped 4 bases from V and 0 bases from J, with 18 bases between. Germline assignment: CDR1 KGHDR and CDR2 SFDVKD. The CDR3 has 18 amino acids.

This clone appeared once. The chain links TRBV2 to TRBJ2-3; 12 positions agree with TRBD2. J lost 4 bases, V lost 6 bases, and 8 bases had no gene match. Germline-derived CDR1 and CDR2 are SNHLY and FYNNEI. This CDR3 is 16 amino acids long. CDR3 sequence (DNA): TGTGCCAGCAGGCTTACTAGCGGGGGGATCTCAGATACGCAGTATTTT. Translating it yields CASRLTSGGISDTQYF.

This clone was counted a few times. This sequence joins TRBV3-1 (or the pseudogene TRBV3-2) and TRBJ1-6, with D possibly being TRBD1 (6 bases). The CDR3 runs 14 residues. From germline, CDR1 is LGHDT and CDR2 YNNKEL (reference sequence). The ends were cut back, 6 bases at V and 7 bases at J, with 13 bases in the middle. CDR3 in amino acids: CASRGGAGNSPLHF. CDR3 sequence (DNA): TGTGCCAGCAGGGGGGGGGCTGGGAATTCACCCCTCCACTTT.